This T cell receptor (beta chain) was identified in a study of blood T cells in healthy people across ages. CDR3 length equals 16 residues. Germline CDR1 MNHNS, CDR2 SASEGT. A second roughly 7 to 11 cycle PCR used barcoded and J-beta primers. Each CDR3 protein is one row after TCRdb ran MiXCR on the 5' RACE reads. The repertoire includes under 1,100,000 distinct CDR3 sequences, roughly 24% of them detected once, and 0.75% sits in the top ten. The sample was also reused in another study, on T cells of mothers and their children.

This chain uses TRBV6-1 with TRBJ2-1, with D possibly TRBD1 on 6 matching bases. The end of the DNA is better explained by TRBJ2-5, so the J call may be wrong. The TCR originated in a girl aged 2 to 10 in good health. Material: blood. CDR3 protein: CASSDDLRGAWETQYF. The CDR3 DNA sequence: TGTGCCAGCAGTGACGACCTCAGGGGAGCGTGGGAGACCCAGTACTTC.